The 23 T cell receptor beta chains presented below share a single source sample, sequenced in a study of CD8+ T cells in alopecia areata (dated by TCRdb to 2017 to 2018). Per the publication, the time point label means: more than three weeks on oral tofacitinib. The treatment or condition label, read with the paper, signifies: oral pan-JAK inhibitor, 5-10 mg twice daily. The library relied on the immunoSEQ multiplex PCR assay. RNA was extracted from all samples and reverse transcribed into cDNA as template for TCR sequencing. Here the immuneACCESS table is served through TCRdb, limited to in-frame sequences with V and J called. Missing clones are a known gap in these copies; in checked studies unresolved V genes cover under half, and the rest lacks a known reason. This sample comprises just over 150,000 clones, approximately 65% of them detected only once. The top ten clones comprise roughly 0.85% of the sample.

The input for sequencing was CD4+ T cells sorted from blood, taken at week 4, from a patient treated with tofacitinib. Every receptor here comes from a human donor with alopecia areata.

V usage is TRBV7-9 and J usage is TRBJ2-1; D is possibly TRBD1 (5 bases). With 4 bases removed from V and 10 bases from J, the gap between germline ends came to 5 bases. The CDR3 spans 10 residues. Germline V gene lookup returns CDR1 SEHNR and CDR2 FQNEAQ (reference sequence). The CDR3 reads CASSSGEQFF. CDR3 coding DNA: TGTGCCAGCAGCTCAGGGGAGCAGTTCTTC.

The V and J genes are TRBV29-1 and TRBJ1-5; D is ambiguous. The CDR3 length is 12 residues. Germline V gene lookup returns CDR1 SQVTM and CDR2 ANQGSEA. V was shortened by 6 bases and J by 1 base, with 7 bases between the two germline ends. CDR3 region: CSVQWSNQPQHF. The DNA for the CDR3 is TGCAGCGTCCAGTGGAGCAATCAGCCCCAGCATTTT.

The rearrangement joins TRBV6-5 to TRBJ2-2; 8 bases map to TRBD1. The CDR3 has 14 residues. V was pared by 5 bases and J by 3 bases, with 2 bases of the junction left unmatched. The germline V gene has CDR1 MNHEY and CDR2 SVGAGI. CDR3 coding DNA: TGTGCCAGCAGTCGGACAGGGCACACCGGGGAGCTGTTTTTT. It specifies CASSRTGHTGELFF.

This chain connects TRBV7-2 to TRBJ2-5; TRBD1 agrees at 9 bases. CDR1 and CDR2 (germline): SGHTA, FQGNSA. With 5 bases clipped from V and 5 bases from J, the junction kept 9 bases outside the gene matches. The CDR3 covers 15 residues. The CDR3 nucleotides are TGTGCCAGCAGCCTTCACAGGGGGCTGGCGGAGACCCAGTACTTC. This sequence encodes CASSLHRGLAETQYF.

The chain couples TRBV2 to TRBJ2-5; TRBD2 matches 13 bases. Germline values: CDR1 SNHLY, CDR2 FYNNEI. This CDR3 spans 15 amino acids. The V and J ends lost 6 bases and 1 base, in that order; junction bases with no gene match: 2. CDR3 coding DNA: TGTGCCAGCAGCGGACTAGCGGGGGCCCAAGAGACCCAGTACTTC. As protein: CASSGLAGAQETQYF.

On this clone itself: The same CDR3 also results from other DNA sequences found in this sample. The CDR3 loop reads CSARPLETQYF. The CDR3 DNA is TGCAGTGCTAGGCCACTTGAGACCCAGTACTTC. This chain uses TRBV20-1 with TRBJ2-5; D is unclear. Germline CDR1 and CDR2: DFQATT and SNEGSKA (reference sequence). CDR3 length equals 11 residues. V gave up 3 bases and J gave up 5 bases, with 7 bases separating them.

The rearrangement joins TRBV25-1 to TRBJ1-4; TRBD1 is a possible D gene (6 bases). Germline V CDR1 and CDR2: MGHDK, SYGVNS. This CDR3 has 14 amino acids. Trimming removed 3 bases at V and 10 bases at J, with 15 bases between. The CDR3 loop reads CASSEGAGMRKLFF. CDR3 nucleotide sequence: TGTGCCAGCAGTGAGGGGGCAGGAATGCGAAAACTGTTTTTT.

This clone was seen a handful of times. This specimen includes other DNA sequences encoding the same CDR3. CDR3 sequence: CAWSGGPNSYEQYF. CDR3 nucleotides: TGTGCCTGGAGCGGGGGGCCGAACTCCTACGAGCAGTACTTC. J is TRBJ2-7 and V is TRBV30, with D perhaps matching TRBD2 (7 bases). Germline V CDR1 and CDR2: GTSNPN, SVGIG (reference sequence). Trimming left V 3 bases short and J 0 bases short, with 12 bases between. The CDR3 extends over 14 amino acids.

V gene TRBV6-5 combines with J gene TRBJ1-2, with D perhaps matching TRBD1 (5 bases). V was clipped by 6 bases and J by 4 bases, with 12 bases between them. In germline, CDR1 is MNHEY, CDR2 SVGAGI. This CDR3 region has 13 residues. The CDR3 is CASRRGVGYGYTF. The CDR3 DNA reads as TGTGCCAGCAGGCGAGGGGTAGGCTATGGCTACACCTTC.

The rearrangement uses TRBV29-1 and TRBJ2-7, with no clear D. Trimming took off 4 bases at V and 2 bases at J, with 15 bases between the two ends. Germline V gene lookup returns CDR1 SQVTM and CDR2 ANQGSEA. CDR3 size: 14 residues. CDR3 in DNA: TGCAGCGTTGTCTGGAACGCGACCCCCTACGAGCAGTACTTC. It codes for CSVVWNATPYEQYF.

The genes are TRBV30 and TRBJ2-1, with 8 nucleotides matching TRBD1. The CDR3 runs 15 residues. Germline CDR1 and CDR2: GTSNPN and SVGIG (reference sequence). V lost 4 bases, J lost 8 bases, and 13 bases stayed unmatched. The CDR3 nucleotides read TGTGCCTGGATGGTTTGGGCAGGGGGCCAGGATGAGCAGTTCTTC. Amino acid sequence: CAWMVWAGGQDEQFF.

This sequence joins TRBV30 and TRBJ2-5; D gene ambiguous. Germline lookup yields CDR1 GTSNPN and CDR2 SVGIG (reference sequence). The CDR3 loop spans 10 amino acids. V was cut by 1 base and J by 5 bases, with 2 bases left in between. CDR3 loop: CAWSGETQYF. CDR3 nucleotides: TGTGCCTGGAGTGGGGAGACCCAGTACTTC.

A few counts support this clone. The chain links TRBV5-1 to TRBJ2-3; D gene ambiguous. The CDR3 contains 14 residues. Germline lookup yields CDR1 SGHRS and CDR2 YFSETQ. V was cut by 2 bases and J by 1 base, with 8 bases left in between. The CDR3 region is CASSFVQGTDTQYF. CDR3 DNA: TGCGCCAGCAGCTTTGTTCAGGGCACAGATACGCAGTATTTT.

The V gene is TRBV19, the J gene TRBJ1-2, with D possibly TRBD1 on 6 matching bases. Germline lookup yields CDR1 LNHDA and CDR2 SQIVND (reference sequence). The CDR3 sequence is 13 residues long. The ends were cut back, 2 bases at V and 7 bases at J, with 11 bases in the middle. The DNA of the CDR3 is TGTGCCAGTAGTATACTACAGGGAGGTGGCTACACCTTC. Its translation is CASSILQGGGYTF.

This clone has more than one count but fewer than ten. The CDR3 region has the DNA TGTGCCTGGAGTCCCCCTCGGGGGATTCAGTACTTC. Protein: CAWSPPRGIQYF. The genes are TRBV30 and TRBJ2-4; TRBD2 might be the D (6 bases). CDR1 is GTSNPN, CDR2 SVGIG, per germline (reference sequence). The CDR3 length is 12 residues. V lost 2 bases, J lost 10 bases, and 12 bases lay in between.

This chain joins TRBV20-1 and TRBJ2-1; possible D gene TRBD1, 5 bases. This CDR3 is 11 amino acids long. The V end was cut by 3 bases, the J end by 7 bases, with 7 bases between. Germline V lookup: CDR1 DFQATT, CDR2 SNEGSKA (reference sequence). CDR3 protein: CSARGLNEQFF. CDR3 DNA sequence: TGCAGTGCTAGGGGGCTAAATGAGCAGTTCTTC.

The chain combines TRBV7-3 with TRBJ2-3; D is possibly TRBD2 (6 bases). The CDR3 has 15 residues. Per the germline V gene, CDR1 is SGHTA and CDR2 is FQGTGA. V lost 0 bases, J lost 5 bases, and 12 bases lay in between. The CDR3 here is CASSLTGTGVDTQYF. The CDR3 coding sequence is TGTGCCAGCAGCTTAACCGGGACGGGGGTAGATACGCAGTATTTT.

This clone was found a few times. The V gene is TRBV5-1, the J gene TRBJ1-1; D is possibly TRBD1 (5 bases). The V gene's germline CDR1 is SGHRS and CDR2 YFSETQ. The CDR3 sequence is 14 residues long. V lost 3 bases and J lost 8, with 17 bases in between. The CDR3 sequence: CASSYVQGGTEAFF. The CDR3 DNA reads as TGCGCCAGCAGCTATGTCCAGGGAGGGACGGAAGCTTTCTTT.

The genes are TRBV5-1 and TRBJ1-6, with TRBD1 matching 7 bases. The germline CDR1 and CDR2 sequences are SGHRS and YFSETQ. The V segment lost 0 bases and the J segment 5 bases; nucleotides outside the gene matches: 2. The CDR3 sequence is 15 residues long. CDR3 residues: CASSLGGQNNSPLHF. The CDR3 DNA reads TGCGCCAGCAGCTTGGGGGGACAGAATAATTCACCCCTCCACTTT.

CDR3 residues: CSVDQGGYTF. CDR3 coding DNA: TGCAGCGTTGATCAGGGAGGCTACACCTTC. The chain recombines TRBV29-1 with TRBJ1-2, with a possible D match to TRBD1 (5 bases). V gave up 3 bases and J gave up 8 bases, with 7 bases separating them. In germline, CDR1 is SQVTM, CDR2 ANQGSEA. CDR3 length equals 10 residues.

This clone was detected once. The rearrangement links TRBV30 to TRBJ2-7, with D possibly being TRBD1 or TRBD2 (6 bases each). Germline V gene data show CDR1 as GTSNPN and CDR2 as SVGIG (reference sequence). The CDR3 is 13 amino acids. The V gene lost 5 bases and the J gene lost 3 bases, with 14 bases spanning the gap. The CDR3 region is CAWARGLSYEQYF. DNA for the CDR3: TGTGCCTGGGCCAGGGGACTGAGCTACGAGCAGTACTTC. Drawing the rest from reference TRBV30 and TRBJ2-7, the complete variable domain is SQTIHQWPATLVQPVGSPLSLECTVEGTSNPNLYWYRQAAGRGLQLLFYSVGIGQISSEVPQNLSASRPQDRQFILSSKKLLLSDSGFYLCAWARGLSYEQYFGPGTRLTVT.

This clone has just a few counts. The genes are TRBV6-1 and TRBJ2-1; D is unresolved. Germline V gene lookup returns CDR1 MNHNS and CDR2 SASEGT. This CDR3 spans 15 amino acids. The germline V and J ends were trimmed by 6 bases and 0 bases, with 12 bases remaining between them. CDR3 protein: CASRKEISSYNEQFF. The CDR3 region has the DNA TGTGCCAGCAGGAAAGAAATAAGCTCCTACAATGAGCAGTTCTTC.

The chain is built from TRBV29-1 and TRBJ2-4, with a possible D match to TRBD1 (6 bases). V was shortened by 4 bases and J by 7 bases, with 11 bases between the two germline ends. Germline V gene sequence: CDR1 SQVTM, CDR2 ANQGSEA. CDR3 length: 12 amino acids. Here the CDR3 reads CSVGQRGNIQYF. The CDR3 nucleotides are TGCAGCGTTGGTCAGAGGGGGAACATTCAGTACTTC.